What follows are 7 T cell receptor beta chains derived from one specimen sequenced in a study of T cell changes during pregnancy in multiple sclerosis. Profiled with immunoSEQ multiplex PCR; TCRdb holds only in-frame clones, not every one. The table shows approximately 50,000 clones, with 91% occurring only once. Sample: CD8+ T cells from peripheral blood mononuclear cells, taken after pregnancy. These receptor sequences come from a female donor with multiple sclerosis, enrolled in a pregnancy study.

J is TRBJ1-2 and V is TRBV6-6; 7 bases map to TRBD1. The CDR3 length is 12 residues. The J segment lost 7 bases and the V segment lost 5 bases, leaving 4 bases of the junction unmatched. In germline, CDR1 is MNHNY, CDR2 SVGAGI (reference sequence). The CDR3 nucleotides are TGTGCCAGCAGTACCACAGGGGCTGGCTACACCTTC. Amino acids: CASSTTGAGYTF.

This chain uses TRBV5-1 with TRBJ1-1, with 7 bases identical to TRBD1. After removal of 3 bases from V and 7 bases from J, the junction contained 15 bases not matched to a gene. The CDR3 sequence is 16 residues long. The germline V gene has CDR1 SGHRS and CDR2 YFSETQ. CDR3 sequence: CASSSGDRKFPGEAFF. As DNA, the CDR3 is TGCGCCAGCAGCTCGGGGGACAGAAAGTTTCCAGGTGAAGCTTTCTTT.

In this sample, this clone turned up once. The chain uses TRBV5-1 and TRBJ2-5; possible D gene TRBD1, 6 bases. Trimming removed 0 bases at V and 4 bases at J, with 13 bases between. The CDR3 loop spans 15 amino acids. From germline, CDR1 is SGHRS and CDR2 YFSETQ. The CDR3 is CASSLEGGFGETQYF. The CDR3 nucleotides read TGCGCCAGCAGCTTGGAAGGGGGATTCGGAGAGACCCAGTACTTC.

The chain uses TRBV11-2 and TRBJ2-7; 8 bases map to TRBD2. V was clipped by 1 base and J by 0 bases; unmatched bases: 2. The CDR3 runs 15 residues. Germline V CDR1 and CDR2: SGHAT, FQNNGV. The CDR3 sequence: CASSLVAGSSYEQYF. The CDR3 coding sequence is TGTGCCAGCAGCTTAGTAGCGGGGAGCTCCTACGAGCAGTACTTC.

V is TRBV7-2 and J is TRBJ1-2; D gene uncertain. The CDR3 totals 10 residues. Deletions cut 7 bases from V and 4 bases from J, with 4 bases between. Germline CDR1 and CDR2: SGHTA and FQGNSA. The CDR3 reads CASTSYGYTF. In DNA form, the CDR3 reads TGTGCCAGCACCTCCTATGGCTACACCTTC.

On this clone: This specimen includes other DNA sequences encoding the same CDR3. This CDR3 reads CASSQDPGGSSYEQYF. The CDR3, as DNA: TGCGCCAGCAGCCAAGATCCCGGGGGAAGCTCCTACGAGCAGTACTTC. This chain links TRBV4-1 with TRBJ2-7, with TRBD2 as a possible D gene (6 bases). V gave up 0 bases and J gave up 0 bases, with 12 bases separating them. Germline-derived CDR1 and CDR2 are MGHRA and YSYEKL. The CDR3 spans 16 residues.

The chain joins TRBV11-2 to TRBJ2-3, with D uncertain. Germline V lookup: CDR1 SGHAT, CDR2 FQNNGV. V lost 4 bases and J 5 bases, leaving 7 bases between the germline ends. There are 12 residues in the CDR3. Written as DNA, the CDR3 is TGTGCCAGCAGCTCCGTTCTAGATACGCAGTATTTT. This translates into CASSSVLDTQYF.